This T cell receptor (beta chain) was identified in a study of blood T cells in healthy people across ages. At the level of the study: Template switching recovered approximately one barcoded beta molecule for every two T cells.

Study results and limitations: Measured against age, TCR beta diversity per million T cells decreased in a roughly linear manner. Total diversity from one million sequenced T cells was likely underestimated.

V shed 6 bases and J shed 2 bases, with 14 bases lying between them. The CDR3 is 14 amino acids. Germline assignment: CDR1 SNHLY and CDR2 FYNNEI. Alongside a J-beta primer mix, a sample-barcoded 5' primer served in a second PCR lasting about 6 to 11 cycles. MiXCR, applied by TCRdb to the 5' RACE reads, yields one record per CDR3 protein. Of roughly 1.9 million distinct CDR3 sequences in the sample, about two fifths were seen once. Points on this clonotype: Antigen unknown.

The sample taken for sequencing was blood. The TCR originated in a human donor in good health. The chain carries TRBV2 and TRBJ2-7, with a tentative D call TRBD1 (6 bases). CDR3 sequence: CASRGWTAAYEQYF. DNA for the CDR3: TGTGCCAGCAGGGGATGGACAGCCGCCTACGAGCAGTACTTC.